Each of the 32 T cell receptor beta chains below was sequenced from the same sample in a study of T cell responses to AZD1222 COVID-19 vaccine. Profiled with immunoSEQ multiplex PCR; TCRdb holds only in-frame clones, not every one. The sample includes about 150,000 clones, 88% seen only once; the top ten take more than 13%. The material sequenced was peripheral blood, taken on day 0 of AZD1222 vaccination. These receptors were obtained from an adult in good health.

V gene TRBV4-2 combines with J gene TRBJ2-2; TRBD2 aligns across 7 bases. Losses at the gene ends were 2 bases for V and 5 bases for J; bases not matched to a gene: 8. Looked up from germline, CDR1 is LGHNA and CDR2 is YNFKEQ. The CDR3 has 16 residues. The CDR3 here is CASSQPRGDWTGELFF. The CDR3 DNA reads as TGTGCCAGCAGCCAACCCCGGGGGGATTGGACCGGGGAGCTGTTTTTT.

This clone was observed a single time. The chain has TRBV5-5 and TRBJ2-1, with 10 bases matching TRBD2. This CDR3 region has 15 residues. V was clipped by 2 bases and J by 3 bases; unmatched bases: 2. CDR1 is SGHKS, CDR2 YYEKEE, per germline (reference sequence). CDR3 sequence (DNA): TGTGCCAGCAGCTTTAGCGGGGGGATCTACAATGAGCAGTTCTTC. Residues: CASSFSGGIYNEQFF.

The chain uses TRBV5-4 and TRBJ2-5; 12 nucleotides line up with TRBD2. The CDR3 runs to 16 residues. CDR1 is SGHNT and CDR2 is YYREEE in the germline V gene (reference sequence). V lost 3 bases, J lost 1 base, and 4 bases stayed unmatched. CDR3 nucleotide sequence: TGTGCCAGCAGCTATTCTAGCGGGGGGGCCCAAGAGACCCAGTACTTC. Translated: CASSYSSGGAQETQYF.

This clone was counted a single time. This chain connects TRBV7-2 to TRBJ2-7; D not resolved. The CDR3 totals 13 residues. The germline gives CDR1 SGHTA, CDR2 FQGNSA. V dropped 5 bases and J dropped 7 bases, with 15 bases sitting between them. CDR3 protein: CASSSQAAREQYF. The CDR3 region has the DNA TGTGCCAGCAGCAGCCAGGCGGCAAGAGAGCAGTACTTC.

The J gene is TRBJ1-2, the V gene TRBV15; the match to TRBD1 covers 10 bases. Germline lookup yields CDR1 LNHNV and CDR2 YYDKDF (reference sequence). This CDR3 spans 18 amino acids. V shed 0 bases, J shed 4 bases, and the junction held 11 bases outside the gene matches. CDR3 in DNA: TGTGCCACCAGCAGAGACCCTCCCGACAGGGGGCTGGGCTATGGCTACACCTTC. This sequence encodes CATSRDPPDRGLGYGYTF.

This chain uses TRBV18 with TRBJ1-1; no definite D call. This CDR3 has 12 amino acids. The germline V gene encodes CDR1 KGHSH and CDR2 LQKENI. V was trimmed by 2 bases and J by 7 bases, leaving 8 bases between them. The CDR3 here is CASSPAGFEAFF. CDR3 DNA sequence: TGTGCCAGCTCACCAGCGGGGTTTGAAGCTTTCTTT.

This clone was picked up many times. The chain combines TRBV6-2 or TRBV6-3 with TRBJ2-1; D is possibly TRBD2 (6 bases). With 0 bases removed from V and 7 bases from J, the gap between germline ends came to 13 bases. CDR3 length: 15 residues. In germline, CDR1 is MNHEY, CDR2 SVGEGT. DNA for the CDR3: TGTGCCAGCAGTTACTCTGGTAGCGGTGGGAATGAGCAGTTCTTC. The encoded protein is CASSYSGSGGNEQFF.

This chain joins TRBV7-3 and TRBJ2-7, with 8 bases lining up with TRBD1. The CDR3 is 15 amino acids. Per the germline V gene, CDR1 is SGHTA and CDR2 is FQGTGA. J lost 5 bases, V lost 2 bases, and 8 bases had no gene match. The CDR3 reads CASSLLGQGADEQYF. CDR3 bases: TGTGCCAGCAGCTTACTTGGGCAGGGGGCGGACGAGCAGTACTTC.

The chain uses TRBV5-5 and TRBJ1-2; D is perhaps TRBD1 (6 bases). V lost 1 base, J lost 0 bases, and 7 bases lay in between. The CDR3 runs 14 residues. The germline V gene has CDR1 SGHKS and CDR2 YYEKEE (reference sequence). The CDR3 reads CASSLRDTNYGYTF. In nucleotides, the CDR3 is TGTGCCAGCAGCTTGAGGGACACTAACTATGGCTACACCTTC. Full variable domain (outside the CDR3, taken from reference TRBV5-5 and TRBJ1-2): DAGVTQSPTHLIKTRGQQVTLRCSPISGHKSVSWYQQVLGQGPQFIFQYYEKEERGRGNFPDRFSARQFPNYSSELNVNALLLGDSALYLCASSLRDTNYGYTFGSGTRLTVV.

The chain has TRBV19 and TRBJ2-2; D is perhaps TRBD1 (6 bases). There are 15 residues in the CDR3. Deletions cut 7 bases from V and 3 bases from J, with 15 bases between. Germline CDR1 and CDR2: LNHDA and SQIVND (reference sequence). The chain's CDR3 is CASMLQGRDTGELFF. CDR3 bases: TGTGCCAGTATGTTACAGGGTCGGGACACCGGGGAGCTGTTTTTT.

The gene calls are TRBV28 and TRBJ2-7; 9 nucleotides line up with TRBD2. V shed 6 bases, J shed 1 base, and the junction held 7 bases outside the gene matches. Per the germline V gene, CDR1 is MDHEN and CDR2 is SYDVKM. The CDR3 is 15 amino acids. CDR3: CASRGETSGSYEQYF. The CDR3 DNA reads TGTGCCAGCAGGGGCGAGACTAGCGGATCCTACGAGCAGTACTTC.

The chain couples TRBV18 to TRBJ2-3, with D maybe TRBD2 (6 bases). The CDR3 extends over 13 amino acids. Germline CDR1 and CDR2: KGHSH and LQKENI. The ends were cut back, 2 bases at V and 7 bases at J, with 10 bases in the middle. This chain's CDR3 is CASSPAGRHTQYF. The CDR3, as DNA: TGTGCCAGCTCACCAGCCGGGAGACATACGCAGTATTTT.

V and J are TRBV28 and TRBJ1-2; perhaps TRBD1 as D (5 bases). The CDR3 has 12 residues. Trimming took off 6 bases at V and 8 bases at J, with 13 bases between the two ends. Germline V gene lookup returns CDR1 MDHEN and CDR2 SYDVKM. This CDR3 is CASRGTGGGYTF. CDR3 coding DNA: TGTGCCAGCAGGGGAACAGGTGGGGGCTACACCTTC.

The chain is built from TRBV7-8 and TRBJ1-4; D may be TRBD1 (6 bases). Germline lookup yields CDR1 SGHVS and CDR2 FQNEAQ. The CDR3 runs to 16 residues. Between the trimmed V and J ends, which lost 4 bases and 0 bases, there was a span of 12 bases. The CDR3 DNA reads TGTGCCAGCAGCTCATACCGGGACACAACTAATGAAAAACTGTTTTTT. Its protein product is CASSSYRDTTNEKLFF.

V gene TRBV7-2 combines with J gene TRBJ1-1; 8 bases are a match to TRBD1. Trimming at V came to 4 bases and at J to 11 bases, leaving 6 bases not matched to a gene. The CDR3 spans 12 residues. Germline assignment: CDR1 SGHTA and CDR2 FQGNSA. The CDR3 DNA sequence: TGTGCCAGCAGCTGGACAGGGAGCGGGGCTTTCTTT. Its translation is CASSWTGSGAFF.

The V call is TRBV19, the J call TRBJ1-2, with D uncertain. This CDR3 comprises 16 residues. The germline V and J ends were trimmed by 5 bases and 4 bases, with 20 bases remaining between them. CDR1 LNHDA and CDR2 SQIVND come from the germline V gene (reference sequence). In DNA, the CDR3 is TGTGCCAGTAGTGCCTCCGGGTCCATTTCCGTCTATGGCTACACCTTC. Its protein product is CASSASGSISVYGYTF.

V and J are TRBV6-5 and TRBJ2-7; TRBD1 agrees at 8 bases. The germline V gene has CDR1 MNHEY and CDR2 SVGAGI. With 2 bases clipped from V and 3 bases from J, the junction kept 3 bases outside the gene matches. The CDR3 is 14 amino acids. The CDR3 reads CASSYDRGIYEQYF. CDR3 DNA: TGTGCCAGCAGTTACGACAGGGGCATCTACGAGCAGTACTTC.

This clone has just one count. The chain employs TRBV28 and TRBJ1-5, with a weak D call TRBD1 (5 bases). The CDR3 runs to 15 residues. V was trimmed by 5 bases and J by 4 bases, leaving 15 bases between them. Germline-derived CDR1 and CDR2 are MDHEN and SYDVKM. DNA for the CDR3: TGTGCCAGCAGTCCTACAGGACGCCCGAATCAGCCCCAGCATTTT. It is translated as CASSPTGRPNQPQHF.

V usage is TRBV29-1 and J usage is TRBJ2-5; D remains unclear. This CDR3 has 13 amino acids. Germline assignment: CDR1 SQVTM and CDR2 ANQGSEA. Trimming shortened V by 7 bases and J by 2 bases, and 14 bases separated the two germline ends. Written as DNA, the CDR3 is TGCAGCGCCCCCTTAGCCGGGCAAGAGACCCAGTACTTC. Its protein is CSAPLAGQETQYF.

The chain is built from TRBV9 and TRBJ2-3; TRBD2 matches at 9 bases. V dropped 2 bases and J dropped 1; count of bases not matched to a gene: 8. The CDR3 runs to 17 residues. The germline gives CDR1 SGDLS, CDR2 YYNGEE. The CDR3 here is CASSVTLAGERTDTQYF. CDR3 DNA sequence: TGTGCCAGCAGCGTCACCTTAGCGGGGGAGCGCACAGATACGCAGTATTTT.

The CDR3 protein is CASSPEGSGGFTETQYF. The CDR3 DNA sequence: TGCGCCAGCAGCCCGGAAGGCTCGGGGGGATTTACGGAGACCCAGTACTTC. This rearrangement joins TRBV4-1 to TRBJ2-5; 7 nucleotides agree with TRBD2. The CDR3 sequence is 17 residues long. In germline, CDR1 is MGHRA, CDR2 YSYEKL. V dropped 4 bases and J dropped 5; count of bases not matched to a gene: 16.

In DNA, the CDR3 is TGTGCCAGCAGCCCCCTCTCGAGCCCTGAAAAACTGTTTTTT. Protein: CASSPLSSPEKLFF. This chain connects TRBV7-9 to TRBJ1-4; D gene ambiguous. The CDR3 contains 14 residues. Between the trimmed V and J ends, which lost 5 bases and 7 bases, there was a span of 14 bases. In germline, CDR1 is SEHNR, CDR2 FQNEAQ (reference sequence).

The gene calls are TRBV3-1 (or the pseudogene TRBV3-2) and TRBJ1-3, with a weak D call TRBD1 (6 bases). V lost 3 bases and J 2 bases, leaving 14 bases between the germline ends. The CDR3 is 16 amino acids. Per germline, CDR1 LGHDT and CDR2 YNNKEL (reference sequence). The CDR3 protein is CASSQGPGGTGNTIYF. The DNA of the CDR3 is TGTGCCAGCAGCCAGGGCCCTGGGGGCACTGGAAACACCATATATTTT.

This clone has just one count. The chain combines TRBV10-3 with TRBJ2-7, with D unclear. The CDR3 runs 12 residues. Germline CDR1 and CDR2: ENHRY and SYGVKD. Trimming took 5 bases from V and 5 from J, leaving 10 bases between them. The CDR3 DNA sequence: TGTGCCATCAGTTCAGACAATGACGAGCAGTACTTC. Residues: CAISSDNDEQYF.

The chain couples TRBV19 to TRBJ1-1; perhaps TRBD1 as D (6 bases). The CDR3 consists of 15 residues. Trimming left V 3 bases short and J 0 bases short, with 11 bases between. Germline V gene lookup returns CDR1 LNHDA and CDR2 SQIVND (reference sequence). The chain's CDR3 is CASSMFTGLNTEAFF. The CDR3 coding sequence is TGTGCCAGTAGTATGTTTACAGGGTTGAACACTGAAGCTTTCTTT.

This clone was seen a handful of times. This sequence joins TRBV19 and TRBJ1-6, with 9 bases lining up with TRBD1. The germline CDR1 and CDR2 sequences are LNHDA and SQIVND (reference sequence). Trimming at V came to 7 bases and at J to 5 bases, leaving 6 bases not matched to a gene. The CDR3 length is 15 residues. The CDR3 is CASNFRDRDNSPLHF. Written as DNA, the CDR3 is TGTGCCAGTAATTTCCGGGACAGGGATAATTCACCCCTCCACTTT.

The rearrangement joins TRBV6-5 to TRBJ1-1; D may be TRBD1 (6 bases). Trimming shortened V by 5 bases and J by 8 bases, and 21 bases separated the two germline ends. The germline gives CDR1 MNHEY, CDR2 SVGAGI. The CDR3 is 15 amino acids. Here the CDR3 DNA reads TGTGCCAGCAGTCGTCCGGGAGTCACTCAGGGGGAAGCTTTCTTT. Encoded protein: CASSRPGVTQGEAFF.

This chain uses TRBV7-2 with TRBJ1-1; D unclear. This CDR3 has 13 amino acids. Per germline, CDR1 SGHTA and CDR2 FQGNSA. V gave up 1 base and J gave up 5 bases, with 8 bases separating them. The CDR3 sequence is CASSLEVRTEAFF. The CDR3 nucleotides read TGTGCCAGCAGCTTAGAGGTACGTACTGAAGCTTTCTTT.

The J gene is TRBJ1-1, the V gene TRBV5-1; no clear D. Germline V gene data show CDR1 as SGHRS and CDR2 as YFSETQ. With 0 bases removed from V and 4 bases from J, the gap between germline ends came to 16 bases. CDR3 length equals 16 residues. The DNA for the CDR3 is TGCGCCAGCAGCTTGGCCGAGGACTCCCCGGCCACTGAAGCTTTCTTT. Protein: CASSLAEDSPATEAFF. Variable domain in full (rest from reference TRBV5-1 and TRBJ1-1): KAGVTQTPRYLIKTRGQQVTLSCSPISGHRSVSWYQQTPGQGLQFLFEYFSETQRNKGNFPGRFSGRQFSNSRSEMNVSTLELGDSALYLCASSLAEDSPATEAFFGQGTRLTVV.

The table lists this clone with a few counts. J is TRBJ1-2 and V is TRBV27, with D unclear. The CDR3 contains 12 residues. CDR1 MNHEY and CDR2 SMNVEV come from the germline V gene (reference sequence). V was pared by 7 bases and J by 4 bases, with 10 bases between. The CDR3: CASKSVRYGYTF. CDR3 coding DNA: TGTGCCAGCAAAAGTGTTCGCTATGGCTACACCTTC.

This clone is medium-sized (0.01 to 0.1%) in the sample. A junction end diverges from the germline sequence, so it may reflect a read error. This chain connects TRBV3-1 (or the pseudogene TRBV3-2) to TRBJ2-1; the D is unclear. This CDR3 spans 13 amino acids. The germline gives CDR1 LGHDT, CDR2 YNNKEL (reference sequence). The CDR3 spells CATSESAYNEQFF. The CDR3 nucleotides are TGTGCCACCAGCGAGTCAGCCTACAATGAGCAGTTCTTC.

The CDR3 loop reads CASSLMGGPGGPGGYTF. CDR3 DNA sequence: TGCGCCAGCAGTCTCATGGGGGGTCCAGGGGGCCCGGGTGGCTACACCTTC. The chain combines TRBV4-3 with TRBJ1-2; 8 bases agree with TRBD1. Germline CDR1 is LGHNA and CDR2 is YSLEER. The V gene end was trimmed by 6 bases and the J gene end by 7 bases; junction bases not matched to a gene: 19. The CDR3 consists of 17 residues.